This TCR beta chain was recovered during a study of blood T cells in healthy people across ages. Germline trimming cut 2 bases from V and 10 bases from J; bases unmatched to any gene: 9. This CDR3 is built from 15 residues. Primed by a sample-barcoded 5' primer and a J-beta primer mix, a second PCR proceeded for about 7 to 11 cycles. One entry per CDR3 protein results from TCRdb running MiXCR on the 5' RACE reads. The sample holds 800,000 to 900,000 distinct CDR3 sequences, 60% to 80% seen once. As to this clonotype: The antigen is unknown.

Notes on the study in general: PBMCs that were unsorted prevented a conclusive naive versus antigen-experienced comparison.

The clonotype originates from a man younger than 45 in good health. V and J are TRBV12-3 or TRBV12-4 and TRBJ1-5, with 9 bases lining up with TRBD1. Sequences were obtained from blood. The CDR3 sequence: CASSLNPGTGSPQHF. CDR3 sequence (DNA): TGTGCCAGCAGTTTAAATCCCGGGACAGGGTCCCCCCAGCATTTT.